This T cell receptor beta chain came from a study of technical replicates of blood from a handful of donors. The method was immunoSEQ multiplex PCR; TCRdb's version includes in-frame clones alone and lacks a portion of them. The table has 45,000 to 60,000 clones, 92% seen once. V lost 3 bases, J lost 8 bases, and 16 bases lay in between. Looked up from germline, CDR1 is SQVTM and CDR2 is ANQGSEA. This CDR3 contains 13 residues. The chain has TRBV29-1 and TRBJ1-2; D remains unclear. Sequencing was carried out using PBMCs. This clonotype originated in a human donor in good health. Some clones in this sample may be carry-over from other donors' samples. DNA for the CDR3: TGCAGCGTTGACGACTCAACCCCGAGGGGCTACACCTTC. Protein: CSVDDSTPRGYTF. The full variable domain, with the rest looked up from reference TRBV29-1 and TRBJ1-2, is SAVISQKPSRDICQRGTSLTIQCQVDSQVTMMFWYRQQPGQSLTLIATANQGSEATYESGFVIDKFPISRPNLTFSTLTVSNMSPEDSSIYLCSVDDSTPRGYTFGSGTRLTVV.